This paragraph covers one TCR beta chain sequence. No cognate antigen has been identified for it. Base qualities are not at hand, and no much larger clone is one base apart. The source of the sample is a study of T cell responses to AZD1222 COVID-19 vaccine (dated by TCRdb to about 2021). General notes on the study: AZD1222 recipients whose second dose came at about 4 weeks and those whose second dose came at about 12 weeks were combined into one group, since spike-specific TCR depth and breadth did not differ between the two schedules. TCR sequencing was performed for 230 to 250 trial participants, of whom roughly 200 were given two doses of AZD1222 and around 25 were given two doses of MenACWY control vaccine. Trial participants were enrolled into age subgroups of 18-55, 56-69 and 70-plus years, which contained around 150, 28 and 57 TCR-sequenced participants, respectively. Broad study findings and their caveats: Because no samples from the day 14 peak response were available, repertoires could be characterized only after the peak T cell response. Epitopes outside the regions mutated in the B.1.351 and B.1.1.7 variants were reportedly recognized by nearly half of the unique spike-specific TCRs. CD4 TCRs associated with the vaccine covered the entire spike protein, and the dominant responses were in regions 160-218 and 743-854. The 56-69-year group was small, and its depth increase did not reach significance, likely because of low power. Participants were mostly white British, with more females than males. The authors suggested clonal diversity may have been underestimated. Spike-specific TCR breadth and depth rose significantly after two AZD1222 doses compared with day 0 and with MenACWY recipients. Conclusions about previously exposed vaccinees were limited because only 6 or 7 AZD1222 recipients were SARS-CoV-2 seropositive at baseline.

Via the germline V gene, CDR1 is MNHEY and CDR2 SVGAGI. Inclusive of the bounding cysteine and phenylalanine, the CDR3 is 14 residues long. Only CDR3 DNA is held: 42 bases, read in frame from base 1. V is shortened by 6 bases, J by 7 bases, and the region joining them spans 15 bases. Reading the label with the study, this specimen's time point is: baseline before first vaccination. Samples from vaccinated people were obtained from the UK trials COV001 and COV002, which included a single-blind randomized controlled phase 2/3 trial of AZD1222 (ChAdOx1 nCoV-19) in healthy adults. For TCRbeta chain sequencing, PBMC samples were collected from trial participants at day 0 and at day 28 after the second dose. The CDR3 regions of human TCRbeta chains were subjected to immunosequencing. The source study handled its data this way. TCRs in the repertoires were matched against a reference library of SARS-CoV-2-specific TCRs that had been generated with the MIRA antigen-specificity platform. Breadth was defined as the fraction of unique TCRs that were SARS-CoV-2-associated. Depth was defined as the fraction of total T cells that were SARS-CoV-2-associated. Using the MIRA data, every spike-specific TCR was mapped to the spike region that the TCR reacted to and assigned to either a CD4 or a CD8 class. Log10-transformed breadth and depth values were compared by one-way ANOVA with Sidak's multiple comparisons tests. In its TCRdb copy, this immuneACCESS table keeps in-frame sequences only and misses some clones. Where compared with another copy, unresolved V genes explain less than half of these, and the others have no known cause. The DNA gave D and trimming, while V, J and clone size come from that table. A total of approximately 120,000 clones appear in this sample, less than 90% of them only once. Approximately 27% of the sample is held by the ten biggest clonotypes.

Sequences were derived from peripheral blood, sampled on day 0 of AZD1222 vaccination. The chain uses TRBV6-5 and TRBJ1-4; TRBD1 is a weak D gene call, 5 bases matching. The TCR originated in an adult in good health. The nucleotide sequence reads as follows: TGTGCCAGCAGACAAGGGGAGGCCCGTGAAAAACTGTTTTTT. Its amino acids are CASRQGEAREKLFF.